The 3 T cell receptor beta chains below were found in one sample sequenced in a study of OX40 agonist ivuxolimab in advanced cancers. Sequencing used immunoSEQ multiplex PCR; TCRdb keeps in-frame clones, though not all of them. The sample has tens of thousands of clones; roughly 83% are singletons. Specimen: CD4+ or CD8+ T cells sorted from blood, collected in a trial of the OX40 agonist ivuxolimab. These TCRs come from an adult with an advanced solid tumor such as melanoma, head and neck, liver or kidney cancer.

This clone appeared once. The V call is TRBV4-1, the J call TRBJ1-2, with a tentative D call TRBD1 (6 bases). This CDR3 is built from 15 residues. V was pared by 0 bases and J by 7 bases, with 15 bases between. Germline V gives CDR1 MGHRA, CDR2 YSYEKL. Here the CDR3 DNA reads TGCGCCAGCAGCCAAGATCATCCGGGGGCGGCTGGCTACACCTTC. This codes for CASSQDHPGAAGYTF.

This rearrangement joins TRBV10-3 to TRBJ1-4, with 11 bases identical to TRBD1. CDR1 is ENHRY, CDR2 SYGVKD, per germline. J gave up 3 bases and V 5 bases, and 5 bases lay outside the gene matches. This CDR3 is built from 16 residues. CDR3 in DNA: TGTGCCATCAGTTCCGGGACAGGGGGTCCTAATGAAAAACTGTTTTTT. This encodes CAISSGTGGPNEKLFF.

The chain couples TRBV7-2 to TRBJ1-2; no firm D call. This CDR3 contains 15 residues. The germline V gene encodes CDR1 SGHTA and CDR2 FQGNSA. The V end was cut by 1 base, the J end by 2 bases, with 11 bases between. CDR3 amino acids: CASSLDFTQNYGYTF. The CDR3 DNA reads TGTGCCAGCAGCTTAGACTTTACACAAAACTATGGCTACACCTTC.